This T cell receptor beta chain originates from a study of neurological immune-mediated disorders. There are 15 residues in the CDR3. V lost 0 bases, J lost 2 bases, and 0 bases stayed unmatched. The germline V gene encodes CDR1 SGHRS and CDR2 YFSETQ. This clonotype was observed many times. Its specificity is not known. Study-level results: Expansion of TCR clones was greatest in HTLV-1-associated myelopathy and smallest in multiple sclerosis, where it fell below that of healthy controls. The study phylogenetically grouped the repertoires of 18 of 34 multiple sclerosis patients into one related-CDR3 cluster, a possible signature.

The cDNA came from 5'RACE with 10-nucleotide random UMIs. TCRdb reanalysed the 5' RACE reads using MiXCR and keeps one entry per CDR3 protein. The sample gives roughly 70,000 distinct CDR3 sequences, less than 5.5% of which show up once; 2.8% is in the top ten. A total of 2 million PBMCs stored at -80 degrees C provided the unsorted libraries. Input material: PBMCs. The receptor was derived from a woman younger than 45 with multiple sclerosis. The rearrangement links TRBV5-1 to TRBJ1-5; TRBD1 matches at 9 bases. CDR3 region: CASSLGTGGNQPQHF. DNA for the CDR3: TGCGCCAGCAGCTTGGGGACAGGGGGCAATCAGCCCCAGCATTTT.